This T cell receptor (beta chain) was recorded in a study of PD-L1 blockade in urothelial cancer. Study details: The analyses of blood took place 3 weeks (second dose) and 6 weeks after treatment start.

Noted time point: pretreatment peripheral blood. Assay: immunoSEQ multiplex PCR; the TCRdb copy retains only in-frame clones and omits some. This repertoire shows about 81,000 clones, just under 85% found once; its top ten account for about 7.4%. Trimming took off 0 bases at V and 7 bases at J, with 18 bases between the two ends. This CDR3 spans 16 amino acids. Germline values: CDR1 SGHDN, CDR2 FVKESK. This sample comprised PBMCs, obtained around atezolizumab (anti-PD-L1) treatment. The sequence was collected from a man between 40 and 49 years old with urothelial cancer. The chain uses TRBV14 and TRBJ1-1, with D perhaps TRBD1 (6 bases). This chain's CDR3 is CASSQDKLAGEGEAFF. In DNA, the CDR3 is TGTGCCAGCAGCCAAGATAAACTTGCAGGGGAAGGTGAAGCTTTCTTT. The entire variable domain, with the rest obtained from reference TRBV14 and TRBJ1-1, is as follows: EAGVTQFPSHSVIEKGQTVTLRCDPISGHDNLYWYRRVMGKEIKFLLHFVKESKQDESGMPNNRFLAERTGGTYSTLKVQPAELEDSGVYFCASSQDKLAGEGEAFFGQGTRLTVV.